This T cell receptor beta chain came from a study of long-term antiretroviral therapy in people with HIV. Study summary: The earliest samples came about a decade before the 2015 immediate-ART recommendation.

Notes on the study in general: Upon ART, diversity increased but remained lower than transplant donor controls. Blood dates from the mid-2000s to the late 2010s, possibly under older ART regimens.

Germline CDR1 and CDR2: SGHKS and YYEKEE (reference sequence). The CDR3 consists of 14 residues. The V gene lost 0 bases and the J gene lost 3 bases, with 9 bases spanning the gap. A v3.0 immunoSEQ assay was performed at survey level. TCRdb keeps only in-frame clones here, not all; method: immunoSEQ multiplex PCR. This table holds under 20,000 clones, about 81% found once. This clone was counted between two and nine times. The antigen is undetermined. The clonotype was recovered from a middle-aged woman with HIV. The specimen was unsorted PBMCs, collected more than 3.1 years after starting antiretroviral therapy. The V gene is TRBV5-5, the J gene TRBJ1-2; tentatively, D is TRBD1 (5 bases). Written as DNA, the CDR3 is TGTGCCAGCAGCTTGGCCTGGGGGGACTATGGCTACACCTTC. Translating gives CASSLAWGDYGYTF.